These 17 T cell receptor beta chains were sequenced from one sample in a study of response to subunit inactivated influenza vaccine. MiXCR, applied by TCRdb to the RT-PCR reads, yields one record per CDR3 protein. The table records more than 450,000 distinct CDR3 sequences, roughly 12% of them present only once. In addition, the sample was reused for a study of T cells expressing NK-cell markers. That investigation notes: UMIs were included in TCR beta cDNA generated by 5'RACE template switching.

This specimen was PBMCs from blood, taken on the day of vaccination. The receptors derive from a man aged 50-60 years who received an inactivated influenza vaccine.

This clonotype occurred a few times. The J gene is TRBJ1-1, the V gene TRBV6-1; 8 bases line up with TRBD1. Germline V gives CDR1 MNHNS, CDR2 SASEGT. The CDR3 length is 15 residues. J was trimmed by 1 base and V by 4 bases; bases with no gene match: 5. The CDR3 DNA follows: TGTGCCAGCAGTGCCCTGACAGGGGCGAACACTGAAGCTTTCTTT. It codes for CASSALTGANTEAFF.

V is TRBV27 and J is TRBJ2-3, with D possibly matching TRBD1 (6 bases). CDR3 size: 13 residues. Trimming pared 5 bases from V and 8 bases from J, leaving 14 bases between. Germline CDR1 is MNHEY and CDR2 is SMNVEV (reference sequence). The CDR3 DNA is TGTGCCAGCAGTACACAACAGGGTAGTACGCAGTATTTT. As protein: CASSTQQGSTQYF.

The table lists this clonotype with many counts. The gene calls are TRBV12-3 or TRBV12-4 and TRBJ1-5; TRBD1 matches at 7 bases. This CDR3 has 13 residues. With 3 bases clipped from V and 7 bases from J, the junction kept 3 bases outside the gene matches. The CDR3 sequence is CASSFDRAQPQHF. CDR3 DNA sequence: TGTGCCAGCAGTTTCGACAGGGCACAGCCCCAGCATTTT.

This clonotype was recorded a few times. The rearrangement joins TRBV12-3 or TRBV12-4 to TRBJ1-4; D gene unclear. Trimming shortened V by 7 bases and J by 4 bases, and 13 bases separated the two germline ends. This CDR3 is 14 amino acids long. The CDR3, as DNA: TGTGCCAGCACCATGGGTGGGCTTAATGAAAAACTGTTTTTT. Translation gives CASTMGGLNEKLFF.

The chain uses TRBV28 and TRBJ2-1, with TRBD2 matching over 9 bases. V shed 8 bases, J shed 5 bases, and the junction held 13 bases outside the gene matches. The germline V gene has CDR1 MDHEN and CDR2 SYDVKM. This CDR3 has 16 residues. This chain's CDR3 is CASLLVGTSTDNEQFF. The CDR3 DNA reads as TGTGCCAGCCTCCTTGTGGGGACTAGCACGGACAATGAGCAGTTCTTC. The full variable domain, its missing parts supplied by reference TRBV28 and TRBJ2-1, is DVKVTQSSRYLVKRTGEKVFLECVQDMDHENMFWYRQDPGLGLRLIYFSYDVKMKEKGDIPEGYSVSREKKERFSLILESASTNQTSMYLCASLLVGTSTDNEQFFGPGTRLTVL.

This clonotype was detected only a few times. V gene TRBV28 combines with J gene TRBJ2-1; D is ambiguous. Looked up from germline, CDR1 is MDHEN and CDR2 is SYDVKM. V lost 4 bases, J lost 0 bases, and 13 bases lay in between. This CDR3 comprises 16 residues. The CDR3 DNA follows: TGTGCCAGCAGTTCCCGATTACGAAGCTCCTACAATGAGCAGTTCTTC. Its translation: CASSSRLRSSYNEQFF. Full variable domain (missing parts from reference TRBV28 and TRBJ2-1): DVKVTQSSRYLVKRTGEKVFLECVQDMDHENMFWYRQDPGLGLRLIYFSYDVKMKEKGDIPEGYSVSREKKERFSLILESASTNQTSMYLCASSSRLRSSYNEQFFGPGTRLTVL.

This chain joins TRBV4-2 and TRBJ1-1, with D perhaps TRBD1 (5 bases). The V end was cut by 2 bases, the J end by 4 bases, with 14 bases between. The length of the CDR3 is 15 residues. Germline V gives CDR1 LGHNA, CDR2 YNFKEQ. The CDR3 nucleotides are TGTGCCAGCAGCCAAAATCGGGGGTACGGCACTGAAGCTTTCTTT. Translation: CASSQNRGYGTEAFF.

This clonotype was observed many times. The chain is built from TRBV18 and TRBJ2-3; weak D call: TRBD2 (6 bases). This CDR3 has 15 amino acids. CDR1 KGHSH and CDR2 LQKENI come from the germline V gene. Trimming shortened V by 3 bases and J by 6 bases, and 16 bases separated the two germline ends. In DNA form, the CDR3 reads TGTGCCAGCTCACCTGGACGGGGGACGCGGGATACGCAGTATTTT. It specifies CASSPGRGTRDTQYF.

This clonotype was counted a few times. The rearrangement links TRBV23-1 to TRBJ2-7; D is uncertain. TRBV23-1 has ORF status, its function being uncertain. This CDR3 has 11 amino acids. Trimming pared 5 bases from V and 7 bases from J, leaving 9 bases between. The CDR3 loop is CASSAHIEQYF. CDR3 DNA sequence: TGCGCCAGCAGTGCACACATAGAGCAGTACTTC.

V and J are TRBV21-1 and TRBJ2-7; TRBD2, the D gene given by the table, was not confirmed from the DNA. TRBV21-1 is a recognized pseudogene. The CDR3 totals 19 residues. In DNA, the CDR3 is TGTGCCAGCAGCAAACAGCGGGGGGCCAGCGGGAGCCGTTGTGACGAGCAGTACTTC. Its translation: CASSKQRGASGSRCDEQYF.

This clonotype appeared a few times. J is TRBJ2-1 and V is TRBV4-3; D is undetermined. Trimming stripped 0 bases from V and 0 bases from J, with 6 bases between. CDR3 size: 15 residues. Germline CDR1 and CDR2: LGHNA and YSLEER. CDR3 bases: TGCGCCAGCAGCCAAGATGTTTCCTCCTACAATGAGCAGTTCTTC. Translated, it gives CASSQDVSSYNEQFF.

There are a few counts of this clonotype. This chain uses TRBV20-1 with TRBJ2-7; 11 nucleotides match TRBD2. This CDR3 contains 15 residues. Germline trimming cut 5 bases from V and 3 bases from J; bases unmatched to any gene: 9. In germline, CDR1 is DFQATT, CDR2 SNEGSKA (reference sequence). CDR3 in amino acids: CSASDPLAGVYEQYF. CDR3 in DNA: TGCAGTGCTTCCGACCCACTAGCGGGAGTCTACGAGCAGTACTTC.

This clonotype was observed a handful of times. In nucleotides, the CDR3 is TGTGCCACCAGCAGTACCCGACAGTCGATGAACACTGAAGCTTTCTTT. This translates into CATSSTRQSMNTEAFF. This chain connects TRBV15 to TRBJ1-1, with TRBD1 as a possible D gene (5 bases). Germline values: CDR1 LNHNV, CDR2 YYDKDF (reference sequence). V was cut by 3 bases and J by 0 bases, with 14 bases left in between. The CDR3 is 16 residues long.

The chain joins TRBV3-1 to TRBJ2-5, with D possibly TRBD2 on 6 matching bases. The ends were cut back, 7 bases at V and 4 bases at J, with 16 bases in the middle. This CDR3 is built from 14 residues. Germline assignment: CDR1 LGHDT and CDR2 YNNKEL (reference sequence). This CDR3 reads CASTDGAGGETQYF. The CDR3 nucleotides are TGTGCCAGCACAGACGGTGCCGGGGGAGAGACCCAGTACTTC.

The chain carries TRBV9 and TRBJ1-5; no clear D. The germline V and J ends were trimmed by 0 bases and 4 bases, with 8 bases remaining between them. The germline V gene encodes CDR1 SGDLS and CDR2 YYNGEE. The CDR3 length is 14 residues. Written as DNA, the CDR3 is TGTGCCAGCAGCGTAGGGCCCGGAAATCAGCCCCAGCATTTT. Its protein is CASSVGPGNQPQHF.

This clonotype was detected a few times. This sequence joins TRBV7-9 and TRBJ2-5; 8 bases map to TRBD1. V was clipped by 4 bases and J by 2 bases; unmatched bases: 6. CDR3 size: 15 residues. The germline CDR1 and CDR2 sequences are SEHNR and FQNEAQ (reference sequence). This CDR3 is CASSSDRGWQETQYF. Written as DNA, the CDR3 is TGTGCCAGCAGCTCAGACAGGGGATGGCAAGAGACCCAGTACTTC.

This clonotype occurred a few times. The rearrangement uses TRBV18 and TRBJ2-7, with 8 nucleotides matching TRBD1. The germline CDR1 and CDR2 sequences are KGHSH and LQKENI. The ends lost 2 bases at V and 6 bases at J; junction bases unmatched: 3. The CDR3 contains 13 residues. The CDR3 DNA sequence: TGTGCCAGCTCACCAGGACAGGGTCGCGAGCAGTACTTC. Protein: CASSPGQGREQYF.